This T cell receptor beta chain was captured in a study of glioma-infiltrating T cells after dendritic cell vaccination. The data were produced by immunoSEQ multiplex PCR, yet TCRdb's version contains in-frame clones alone and is incomplete. The data show about 21,000 clones, 79% seen once. The germline V gene encodes CDR1 SGHRS and CDR2 YFSETQ. Trimming took 0 bases from V and 4 from J; bases not matched to a gene: 1. The CDR3 is made up of 14 amino acids. The TCR sequence derives from a human donor with glioblastoma. This material consisted of blood, taken before dendritic cell vaccination. The V call is TRBV5-1, the J call TRBJ2-5, with 9 bases matching TRBD1. The CDR3 DNA is TGCGCCAGCAGCTTGGACAGGGGGCGAGAGACCCAGTACTTC. This translates into CASSLDRGRETQYF.